One sample yielded the 20 T cell receptor beta chains listed below, sequenced in a study of blood T cell repertoires in COVID-19 (TCRdb year 2020). Library prep was done by the immunoSEQ multiplex PCR assay. The immuneACCESS repertoire file appears here via TCRdb, limited to in-frame rearrangements. These files lack a portion of the clones; in checked studies, under half of the deficit traces to unresolved V genes, and the cause of the others is not known. For this sample the table gives fewer than 200,000 clones, of which over 80% were detected only once. 3.5% to 5% of the sample is in the top ten clones. Sample: PBMCs or T cells enriched from blood (not recorded which). Every receptor here comes from a woman aged 45-65 years who had recovered from COVID-19.

This sequence joins TRBV15 and TRBJ1-2; a weak D match, TRBD1 (6 bases). V was trimmed by 3 bases and J by 3 bases, leaving 17 bases between them. The germline V gene encodes CDR1 LNHNV and CDR2 YYDKDF (reference sequence). This CDR3 comprises 16 residues. The CDR3 reads CATSRRGGMGYYGYTF. CDR3 nucleotide sequence: TGTGCCACCAGCAGGAGGGGGGGGATGGGTTACTATGGCTACACCTTC.

This clone has only one observation. The chain joins TRBV18 to TRBJ2-2; 7 bases match TRBD1. Germline CDR1 reads KGHSH; CDR2 reads LQKENI. This CDR3 spans 16 amino acids. The trim removed 5 bases at V and 3 bases at J, leaving 9 bases unmatched. The CDR3: CASSTRQGRDTGELFF. The CDR3 DNA is TGTGCCAGCTCAACCCGACAGGGTAGGGACACCGGGGAGCTGTTTTTT.

V is TRBV7-9 and J is TRBJ2-3, with TRBD1 matching over 9 bases. The CDR3 spans 16 residues. Germline V gene data show CDR1 as SEHNR and CDR2 as FQNEAQ (reference sequence). After removal of 1 base from V and 0 bases from J, the junction contained 2 bases not matched to a gene. CDR3 nucleotides: TGTGCCAGCAGCTTAGGGGGGACAGGGAGCACAGATACGCAGTATTTT. Protein: CASSLGGTGSTDTQYF.

This clone was detected only a few times. The V call is TRBV7-2, the J call TRBJ1-5; D remains unclear. The CDR3 covers 15 residues. Germline V gene lookup returns CDR1 SGHTA and CDR2 FQGNSA. Between the trimmed V and J ends, which lost 5 bases and 2 bases, there was a span of 13 bases. The CDR3 DNA is TGTGCCAGCAGCCCAGAAGGAGGAGGCAATCAGCCCCAGCATTTT. Translated: CASSPEGGGNQPQHF. Based on the CDR3 plus reference TRBV7-2 and TRBJ1-5, the full variable domain is GAGVSQSPSNKVTEKGKDVELRCDPISGHTALYWYRQSLGQGLEFLIYFQGNSAPDKSGLPSDRFSAERTGGSVSTLTIQRTQQEDSAVYLCASSPEGGGNQPQHFGDGTRLSIL.

The V call is TRBV4-1, the J call TRBJ1-3; the D gene is possibly TRBD1 (6 bases). The CDR3 totals 14 residues. Per the germline V gene, CDR1 is MGHRA and CDR2 is YSYEKL. Trimming removed 4 bases from V and 3 bases from J, with 10 bases in between. In DNA, the CDR3 is TGCGCCAGCAGCCCCCAGGGGTATGGAAACACCATATATTTT. Encoded protein: CASSPQGYGNTIYF.

This sequence joins TRBV12-3 or TRBV12-4 and TRBJ1-2; possibly TRBD1 for D (5 bases). The CDR3 extends over 13 amino acids. V lost 6 bases and J lost 4, with 12 bases in between. The CDR3 region is CASSYGGAYGYTF. The CDR3 DNA follows: TGTGCCAGCAGCTACGGAGGGGCCTATGGCTACACCTTC.

The chain carries TRBV2 and TRBJ2-1; no clear D. V was trimmed by 7 bases and J by 3 bases, leaving 13 bases between them. The germline CDR1 and CDR2 sequences are SNHLY and FYNNEI. This CDR3 is 14 amino acids long. The CDR3 region is CASIRSGGYNEQFF. CDR3 bases: TGTGCCAGCATCCGGAGTGGTGGCTACAATGAGCAGTTCTTC.

The CDR3 protein is CASSLRRTGELFF. CDR3 bases: TGTGCCAGCAGCTTAAGGAGGACCGGGGAGCTGTTTTTT. The chain joins TRBV11-2 to TRBJ2-2; maybe TRBD2 (5 bases). V was cut by 2 bases and J by 5 bases, with 6 bases left in between. The germline V gene has CDR1 SGHAT and CDR2 FQNNGV. There are 13 residues in the CDR3.

This rearrangement joins TRBV6-5 to TRBJ2-1, with D unclear. From germline, CDR1 is MNHEY and CDR2 SVGAGI. The V gene lost 6 bases and the J gene lost 10 bases, with 10 bases spanning the gap. This CDR3 region has 11 residues. In nucleotides, the CDR3 is TGTGCCAGCAGCCTAGTAGGCGAGCAGTTCTTC. It translates to CASSLVGEQFF.

This chain uses TRBV20-1 with TRBJ2-7; a possible D gene is TRBD2 (5 bases). There are 11 residues in the CDR3. V was shortened by 6 bases and J by 4 bases, with 10 bases between the two germline ends. Germline V gene lookup returns CDR1 DFQATT and CDR2 SNEGSKA (reference sequence). CDR3 loop: CSAPRGYEQYV. The CDR3 DNA sequence: TGCAGTGCCCCCCGGGGTTACGAGCAGTACGTC.

The V call is TRBV19, the J call TRBJ2-3, with TRBD1 identical over 8 bases. The CDR3 is 14 residues long. Germline V lookup: CDR1 LNHDA, CDR2 SQIVND (reference sequence). J was trimmed by 7 bases and V by 4 bases; bases with no gene match: 7. Here the CDR3 reads CASSKTGAGNTQYF. CDR3 coding DNA: TGTGCCAGTAGTAAGACAGGGGCAGGGAATACGCAGTATTTT.

This clone has only one observation. The chain employs TRBV2 and TRBJ2-1; no clear D gene. The CDR3 is 12 amino acids. V lost 6 bases, J lost 9 bases, and 12 bases lay in between. From germline, CDR1 is SNHLY and CDR2 FYNNEI. The CDR3, as DNA: TGTGCCAGCAGATTAGTGCCGGTTGAGCAGTTCTTC. Its translation is CASRLVPVEQFF. Full variable domain (remainder filled in from reference TRBV2 and TRBJ2-1): EPEVTQTPSHQVTQMGQEVILRCVPISNHLYFYWYRQILGQKVEFLVSFYNNEISEKSEIFDDQFSVERPDGSNFTLKIRSTKLEDSAMYFCASRLVPVEQFFGPGTRLTVL.

The chain links TRBV19 to TRBJ1-1; D unresolved. The CDR3 consists of 13 residues. Trimming took 0 bases from V and 4 from J, leaving 6 bases between them. Germline assignment: CDR1 LNHDA and CDR2 SQIVND (reference sequence). In nucleotides, the CDR3 is TGTGCCAGTAGTATAGATCGCGGCACTGAAGCTTTCTTT. Protein product: CASSIDRGTEAFF.

This clone was counted once. This rearrangement joins TRBV9 to TRBJ1-2; D gene unclear. Germline CDR1 SGDLS, CDR2 YYNGEE. Between the trimmed V and J ends, which lost 6 bases and 0 bases, there was a span of 15 bases. The CDR3 contains 15 residues. The CDR3 loop reads CASTLGLSANYGYTF. CDR3 nucleotides: TGTGCCAGCACCCTTGGACTTTCGGCTAACTATGGCTACACCTTC.

The chain couples TRBV3-1 (or the pseudogene TRBV3-2) to TRBJ2-5; 7 bases agree with TRBD2. The germline V gene encodes CDR1 LGHDT and CDR2 YNNKEL (reference sequence). V lost 2 bases, J lost 5 bases, and 8 bases stayed unmatched. This CDR3 comprises 15 residues. Here the CDR3 DNA reads TGTGCCAGCAGCCAAATGACTAGCCCTCAGGAGACCCAGTACTTC. Protein: CASSQMTSPQETQYF.

This clone was counted a few times. The DNA of the CDR3 is TGTGCCAGCAGCTTAGAGGTTAGCCCTTCTAATTCACCCCTCCACTTT. It specifies CASSLEVSPSNSPLHF. The chain is built from TRBV7-6 and TRBJ1-6; D unclear. The CDR3 is 16 residues long. Trimming removed 1 base at V and 6 bases at J, with 13 bases between. Germline lookup yields CDR1 SGHVS and CDR2 FNYEAQ. Full variable domain (rest looked up from reference TRBV7-6 and TRBJ1-6): GAGVSQSPRYKVTKRGQDVALRCDPISGHVSLYWYRQALGQGPEFLTYFNYEAQQDKSGLPNDRFSAERPEGSISTLTIQRTEQRDSAMYRCASSLEVSPSNSPLHFGNGTRLTVT.

J is TRBJ1-1 and V is TRBV24-1; weak D call: TRBD1 (5 bases). CDR3 size: 11 residues. Germline lookup yields CDR1 KGHDR and CDR2 SFDVKD. V shed 5 bases and J shed 6 bases, with 6 bases lying between them. The CDR3 sequence is CATSGGAEAFF. For the CDR3, the DNA is TGTGCCACCAGTGGGGGGGCTGAAGCTTTCTTT.

Written as DNA, the CDR3 is TGTGCCAGCAGCCCGCAGGGCACTAATGAAAAACTGTTTTTT. Translating it yields CASSPQGTNEKLFF. The J gene is TRBJ1-4, the V gene TRBV2, with a possible D match to TRBD1 (5 bases). Trimming stripped 6 bases from V and 2 bases from J, with 10 bases between. The CDR3 runs to 14 residues. CDR1 is SNHLY, CDR2 FYNNEI, per germline.

The chain uses TRBV14 and TRBJ1-2, with D possibly being TRBD1 (6 bases). This CDR3 has 14 residues. Trimming took 5 bases from V and 0 from J, leaving 10 bases between them. Per germline, CDR1 SGHDN and CDR2 FVKESK. CDR3 DNA sequence: TGTGCCAGCAGCGCGGACAGAGCTAACTATGGCTACACCTTC. Its protein is CASSADRANYGYTF.

This chain uses TRBV5-1 with TRBJ1-2, with a tentative D call TRBD1 (5 bases). Trimming removed 4 bases at V and 6 bases at J, with 13 bases between. The germline gives CDR1 SGHRS, CDR2 YFSETQ. The CDR3 loop spans 13 amino acids. This CDR3 is CASSIDSQNGYTF. The CDR3 DNA is TGCGCCAGCAGCATCGACAGTCAAAATGGCTACACCTTC.